This TCR beta chain emerged from a study of blood T cell repertoires in COVID-19. Germline V gene data show CDR1 as SGHDT and CDR2 as YYEEEE. The length of the CDR3 is 16 residues. V was pared by 0 bases and J by 0 bases, with 6 bases of the junction left unmatched. Method: immunoSEQ multiplex PCR; TCRdb's copy keeps in-frame clones and lacks some. The sample lists 400,000 to 450,000 clones, approximately 88% occurring once. Sequenced: peripheral blood. This rearrangement joins TRBV5-6 to TRBJ2-7, with 7 bases matching TRBD1. The TCR originated in a woman aged 50 to 60 with COVID-19, enrolled during active disease. The CDR3 DNA is TGTGCCAGCAGCTTGGCCTGGACAGGCCTCTCCTACGAGCAGTACTTC. The encoded protein is CASSLAWTGLSYEQYF. Filled out from reference TRBV5-6 and TRBJ2-7, the complete variable domain reads DAGVTQSPTHLIKTRGQQVTLRCSPKSGHDTVSWYQQALGQGPQFIFQYYEEEERQRGNFPDRFSGHQFPNYSSELNVNALLLGDSALYLCASSLAWTGLSYEQYFGPGTRLTVT.